The 20 T cell receptor beta chains reported below all come from one sample, sequenced in a study of T cells in Graves' hyperthyroidism and ophthalmopathy. TCR beta CDR3 sequences were amplified from RNA transcripts. First-round RT-PCR targeting the TCR CDR3 was performed with the HTBI primer set. TCRdb used MiXCR to reprocess the multiplex PCR reads, holding one entry per CDR3 protein. The sample consists of around 700,000 distinct CDR3 sequences, around 19% of them appearing once. Sequencing input: blood. The receptors here all came from a woman in her fifties or sixties with Graves' hyperthyroidism that later progressed to Graves' ophthalmopathy.

The chain has TRBV6-5 and TRBJ1-5; D uncertain. Germline-derived CDR1 and CDR2 are MNHEY and SVGAGI. V dropped 2 bases and J dropped 1 base, with 3 bases sitting between them. This CDR3 is built from 13 residues. The CDR3 loop is CASSYQSNQPQHF. The CDR3 nucleotides read TGTGCCAGCAGTTACCAAAGCAATCAGCCCCAGCATTTT.

This clonotype has ten or more counts. The CDR3 loop is CASKRGGNTGELFF. As DNA, the CDR3 is TGTGCCAGCAAGCGGGGGGGAAACACCGGGGAGCTGTTTTTT. The rearrangement links TRBV2 to TRBJ2-2; TRBD2 agrees at 10 bases. This CDR3 spans 14 amino acids. Germline V lookup: CDR1 SNHLY, CDR2 FYNNEI. The V segment lost 7 bases and the J segment 2 bases; nucleotides outside the gene matches: 1.

The chain links TRBV12-3 or TRBV12-4 to TRBJ2-4; a possible D gene is TRBD2 (7 bases). Trimming stripped 8 bases from V and 1 base from J, with 15 bases between. The CDR3 loop spans 15 amino acids. The CDR3 DNA is TGTGCCAGCGGCCTGGGGGGGGCGGCCAAAAACATTCAGTACTTC. This sequence encodes CASGLGGAAKNIQYF.

This chain links TRBV25-1 with TRBJ1-5; 7 bases are a match to TRBD1. The ends lost 4 bases at V and 6 bases at J; junction bases unmatched: 3. From germline, CDR1 is MGHDK and CDR2 SYGVNS. CDR3 length: 13 amino acids. CDR3 region: CASSAGGAQPQHF. The CDR3 nucleotides are TGTGCCAGCAGTGCAGGGGGAGCTCAGCCCCAGCATTTT.

The chain uses TRBV5-1 and TRBJ1-6; D might be TRBD1 (6 bases). Trimming took off 0 bases at V and 6 bases at J, with 13 bases between the two ends. CDR3 size: 16 residues. From germline, CDR1 is SGHRS and CDR2 YFSETQ. The CDR3 sequence: CASSLEAGAGNSPLHF. The CDR3 DNA sequence: TGCGCCAGCAGCTTGGAGGCGGGGGCGGGTAATTCACCCCTCCACTTT.

There are many counts of this clonotype. This sequence joins TRBV5-5 and TRBJ1-2; D perhaps matches TRBD1 (5 bases). Germline CDR1 and CDR2: SGHKS and YYEKEE (reference sequence). Trimming left V 0 bases short and J 4 bases short, with 13 bases between. The CDR3 spans 15 residues. The CDR3 is CASSLVPQGGYGYTF. The CDR3 coding sequence is TGTGCCAGCAGCTTGGTACCCCAGGGAGGCTATGGCTACACCTTC.

This clonotype was picked up many times. The V call is TRBV7-2, the J call TRBJ2-3; TRBD1 is a possible D gene (6 bases). Germline V lookup: CDR1 SGHTA, CDR2 FQGNSA. This CDR3 contains 16 residues. Trimming shortened V by 5 bases and J by 1 base, and 16 bases separated the two germline ends. Here the CDR3 DNA reads TGTGCCAGCAGCCCCCGTAGCAGGGGTGGCACAGATACGCAGTATTTT. It yields the protein CASSPRSRGGTDTQYF.

This clonotype was found many times. The chain's CDR3 is CASSLVGGLHEQFF. The CDR3, as DNA: TGTGCCAGCAGCTTAGTGGGGGGTCTGCATGAGCAGTTCTTC. The chain recombines TRBV7-8 with TRBJ2-1; a weak D match, TRBD2 (6 bases). The V end lost 1 base, the J end lost 8 bases, and 12 bases lay between the germline ends. Per the germline V gene, CDR1 is SGHVS and CDR2 is FQNEAQ. CDR3 size: 14 residues.

The rearrangement links TRBV27 to TRBJ2-5; maybe TRBD1 (5 bases). V was shortened by 3 bases and J by 4 bases, with 15 bases between the two germline ends. Germline CDR1 is MNHEY and CDR2 is SMNVEV (reference sequence). The CDR3 length is 15 residues. This chain's CDR3 is CASSFQGAVLETQYF. CDR3 DNA sequence: TGTGCCAGCAGTTTCCAAGGGGCTGTTTTAGAGACCCAGTACTTC.

This clonotype was recorded a few times. The gene calls are TRBV10-1 and TRBJ1-3; tentative D call: TRBD1 (5 bases). V was cut by 6 bases and J by 1 base, with 19 bases left in between. This CDR3 is 17 amino acids long. CDR1 is WNHNN, CDR2 SYGVQD, per germline (reference sequence). The CDR3 sequence is CASSRDPGLSSGNTIYF. CDR3 nucleotides: TGCGCCAGCAGCCGGGACCCGGGACTGAGTTCTGGAAACACCATATATTTT.

This clonotype has ten or more counts. The chain employs TRBV3-1 and TRBJ1-5; possibly TRBD1 for D (6 bases). Per germline, CDR1 LGHDT and CDR2 YNNKEL (reference sequence). CDR3 size: 13 residues. V was cut by 0 bases and J by 8 bases, with 8 bases left in between. The CDR3 bases are TGTGCCAGCAGCCAAGATAGGGGGGAGCCCCAGCATTTT. Translating gives CASSQDRGEPQHF.

This clonotype was seen at least ten times. The V and J genes are TRBV20-1 and TRBJ2-7; TRBD2 matches 14 bases. Germline assignment: CDR1 DFQATT and CDR2 SNEGSKA (reference sequence). The CDR3 extends over 18 amino acids. The J segment lost 4 bases and the V segment lost 2 bases, leaving 13 bases of the junction unmatched. CDR3 amino acids: CSARFHGTSGGLSYEQYF. The CDR3 DNA sequence: TGCAGTGCTAGATTTCATGGGACTAGCGGGGGATTGTCGTACGAGCAGTACTTC.

This clonotype was seen ten or more times. The chain recombines TRBV30 with TRBJ2-1; 8 nucleotides line up with TRBD1. Germline V lookup: CDR1 GTSNPN, CDR2 SVGIG (reference sequence). V was clipped by 2 bases and J by 7 bases; unmatched bases: 1. The CDR3 has 12 amino acids. CDR3 loop: CAWSQGANEQFF. In DNA, the CDR3 is TGTGCCTGGAGTCAGGGGGCGAATGAGCAGTTCTTC.

This clonotype was seen many times. The rearrangement joins TRBV2 to TRBJ1-1; 7 bases match TRBD1. CDR1 is SNHLY and CDR2 is FYNNEI in the germline V gene. The CDR3 contains 16 residues. V lost 8 bases to trimming and J lost 0 bases; unmatched junction nucleotides: 12. CDR3 residues: CASLGTALGVNTEAFF. The CDR3 DNA is TGTGCCAGCTTAGGGACAGCATTAGGAGTGAACACTGAAGCTTTCTTT.

The V call is TRBV10-3, the J call TRBJ2-7; D gene uncertain. The CDR3 runs to 12 residues. Between the trimmed V and J ends, which lost 4 bases and 3 bases, there was a span of 7 bases. CDR1 is ENHRY and CDR2 is SYGVKD in the germline V gene. CDR3 bases: TGTGCCATCAGTGGATCAGACTACGAGCAGTACTTC. Protein product: CAISGSDYEQYF.

The sample holds a few counts of this clonotype. The chain recombines TRBV7-2 with TRBJ2-3, with 8 bases aligning to TRBD2. Germline-derived CDR1 and CDR2 are SGHTA and FQGNSA. This CDR3 is 14 amino acids long. V dropped 5 bases and J dropped 5; count of bases not matched to a gene: 6. The CDR3 sequence is CASSPGLAQDTQYF. The CDR3 nucleotides read TGTGCCAGCAGCCCCGGACTAGCCCAAGATACGCAGTATTTT.

The chain recombines TRBV29-1 with TRBJ1-1, with TRBD1 identical over 8 bases. From germline, CDR1 is SQVTM and CDR2 ANQGSEA. After removal of 8 bases from V and 11 bases from J, the junction contained 10 bases not matched to a gene. CDR3 length equals 11 residues. In nucleotides, the CDR3 is TGCAGCATCCCCAGGGGGCCACGTGCTTTCTTT. Protein: CSIPRGPRAFF.

V and J are TRBV25-1 and TRBJ2-7; tentatively, D is TRBD1 or TRBD2 (5 bases each). The CDR3 is 14 residues long. Trimming shortened V by 6 bases and J by 2 bases, and 14 bases separated the two germline ends. Per the germline V gene, CDR1 is MGHDK and CDR2 is SYGVNS. The CDR3 nucleotides read TGTGCCAGCAGACCCCCGGGACGGACCTACGAGCAGTACTTC. This gives the protein CASRPPGRTYEQYF.

V usage is TRBV19 and J usage is TRBJ1-1; a weak D match, TRBD1 (6 bases). The CDR3 has 15 residues. Trimming shortened V by 6 bases and J by 4 bases, and 18 bases separated the two germline ends. Germline lookup yields CDR1 LNHDA and CDR2 SQIVND (reference sequence). CDR3 protein: CASRTSSGAATEAFF. The CDR3 DNA reads as TGTGCCAGTAGGACTTCGTCGGGGGCTGCCACTGAAGCTTTCTTT.

This CDR3 reads CAISEFSGENTGELFF. In DNA, the CDR3 is TGTGCCATCAGTGAGTTCAGCGGAGAGAACACCGGGGAGCTGTTTTTT. This chain connects TRBV10-3 to TRBJ2-2, with D perhaps TRBD2 (5 bases). Germline V CDR1 and CDR2: ENHRY, SYGVKD. V lost 1 base to trimming and J lost 1 base, with 10 bases between them. The CDR3 is 16 amino acids.